This TCR beta chain comes out of a study of identical twins. Overall study findings and caveats: Monozygotic twins shared more out-of-frame TCR alpha than recombination models predicted. Cross-sectional statistical analysis, not tracking of the same donors, underpinned the conclusions. Invariant MAIT and iNKT cells are populations that could partly confound zero-insertion analyses.

Unique molecular identifiers were present on the cDNA, and a universal primer site came from template switching. TCRdb re-called the 5' RACE reads through MiXCR, storing one row per CDR3 protein. This sample yields about 220,000 distinct CDR3 sequences, of which around 9.6% are seen a single time; about 5% belongs to the top ten. The trim removed 3 bases at V and 10 bases at J, leaving 12 bases unmatched. This CDR3 has 15 residues. CDR1 DFQATT and CDR2 SNEGSKA come from the germline V gene (reference sequence). On this clonotype: Its target is unknown.

The receptor comes from a young woman in good health. Input material: memory (CD45RO+) T cells sorted from blood. This chain uses TRBV20-1 with TRBJ2-1, with 10 bases fitting TRBD2. The CDR3 DNA is TGCAGTGCTAGTGATCTCAGCGGGAGGGCAGACGAGCAGTTCTTC. Translated, it gives CSASDLSGRADEQFF.